These T cell receptor beta chains were read from a single sample in a study of technical replicates of blood from a few donors. The table came from immunoSEQ multiplex PCR; TCRdb's copy has only in-frame clones and leaves some out. The sample yields 60,000 to 70,000 clones, roughly 98% seen once. The material sequenced was T cells isolated from PBMCs. These receptor sequences come from a human donor in good health. Both conserved end residues are trimmed from each CDR3. D genes are given only for firm matches.

TRBD1,TRBV28,ASYGPGQGYEQY
TRBD2,TRBV4-2,ASSQVVAGVDGELF
-,TRBV29-1,SAPIWERYNEQF
TRBD1,TRBV6-1,ASSDGQGGGYT
TRBD2,TRBV10-1,ASSLNSGSEQF
-,TRBV7-9,ASSLVGGRGGEKLF
TRBD1,TRBV9,ASSVGAGGNTEAF
TRBD2,TRBV7-9,ASSFLFSGRENYEQY
-,TRBV30,AWSVTYQETQY
-,TRBV19,ASSQGVTEAF
TRBD2,TRBV5-1,ASSVTGTSGSTGELF
-,TRBV13,ASSLQGAGYT
-,TRBV7-3,ASSLGGAASGELF
-,TRBV5-1,ASSTGQITEAF
-,TRBV2,ASTRLGMGNQPQH
-,TRBV2,ASRGGLPSGNTIY
-,TRBV29-1,SVIMNTEAF